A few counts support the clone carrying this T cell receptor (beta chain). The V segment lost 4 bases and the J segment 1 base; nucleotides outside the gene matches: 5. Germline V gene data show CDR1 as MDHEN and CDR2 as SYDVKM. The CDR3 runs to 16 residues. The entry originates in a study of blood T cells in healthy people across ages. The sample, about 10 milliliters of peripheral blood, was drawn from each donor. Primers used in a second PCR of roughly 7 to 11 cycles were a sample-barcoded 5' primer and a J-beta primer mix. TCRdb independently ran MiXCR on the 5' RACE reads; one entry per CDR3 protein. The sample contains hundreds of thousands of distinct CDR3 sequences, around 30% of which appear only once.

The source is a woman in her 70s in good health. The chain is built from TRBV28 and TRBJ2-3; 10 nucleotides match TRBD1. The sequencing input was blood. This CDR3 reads CASSSGTGAGTDTQYF. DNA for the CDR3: TGTGCCAGCAGTTCAGGGACAGGGGCCGGCACAGATACGCAGTATTTT.